The 30 T cell receptor beta chains reported below all come from one sample, sequenced in a study of shared clonotypes between healthy human individuals. Naive CD8 cells, CD45RO-negative and positively selected for CCR7, excluded terminally differentiated effector memory CD45RA+ cells. Using immunoSEQ multiplex PCR, the repertoire was profiled, and TCRdb retains in-frame clones only, with some absent. The sample includes approximately 600,000 clones, roughly 95% of them seen just once. The material sequenced was naive CD8+ T cells sorted from blood. These TCRs come from a woman aged 25 to 39 in good health.

The rearrangement links TRBV10-3 to TRBJ2-6; D is possibly TRBD2 (5 bases). CDR1 and CDR2 (germline): ENHRY, SYGVKD. This CDR3 has 15 residues. The V gene lost 7 bases and the J gene lost 0 bases, with 10 bases spanning the gap. The CDR3 DNA reads as TGTGCCATCACCCCCGGGGACTCTGGGGCCAACGTCCTGACTTTC. It is translated as CAITPGDSGANVLTF.

This clone was counted a single time. The V gene is TRBV19, the J gene TRBJ2-7; TRBD1 is a possible D gene (5 bases). CDR1 is LNHDA, CDR2 SQIVND, per germline (reference sequence). This CDR3 spans 18 amino acids. Trimming removed 8 bases from V and 5 bases from J, with 31 bases in between. CDR3 sequence: CASRTGHPKPRPTHEQYF. In nucleotides, the CDR3 is TGTGCCAGTCGGACCGGACACCCAAAACCACGGCCGACCCACGAGCAGTACTTC. Full variable domain (missing parts from reference TRBV19 and TRBJ2-7): DGGITQSPKYLFRKEGQNVTLSCEQNLNHDAMYWYRQDPGQGLRLIYYSQIVNDFQKGDIAEGYSVSREKKESFPLTVTSAQKNPTAFYLCASRTGHPKPRPTHEQYFGPGTRLTVT.

The chain carries TRBV7-8 and TRBJ1-5, with 8 bases aligning to TRBD1. Germline CDR1 and CDR2: SGHVS and FQNEAQ. This CDR3 has 16 amino acids. With V trimmed by 5 bases and J by 4 bases, 10 bases remained unmatched. CDR3 protein: CASSTGQGVSNQPQHF. The CDR3 DNA is TGTGCCAGCAGCACCGGACAGGGAGTATCGAATCAGCCCCAGCATTTT.

V usage is TRBV4-1 and J usage is TRBJ1-2, with D perhaps matching TRBD1 (5 bases). CDR1 and CDR2 (germline): MGHRA, YSYEKL. V was pared by 3 bases and J by 4 bases, with 12 bases between. The CDR3 runs 14 residues. CDR3 in amino acids: CASSQGGMSYGYTF. In DNA, the CDR3 is TGCGCCAGCAGCCAGGGGGGGATGAGCTATGGCTACACCTTC.

V and J are TRBV2 and TRBJ2-7, with 7 nucleotides matching TRBD2. The germline gives CDR1 SNHLY, CDR2 FYNNEI. The CDR3 contains 15 residues. J lost 1 base, V lost 8 bases, and 11 bases had no gene match. CDR3 in amino acids: CASLGEGRESYEQYF. The CDR3 region has the DNA TGTGCCAGCCTAGGGGAGGGCCGGGAGTCCTACGAGCAGTACTTC.

The gene calls are TRBV27 and TRBJ2-7, with D maybe TRBD1 (6 bases). V lost 5 bases and J 1 base, leaving 21 bases between the germline ends. Germline lookup yields CDR1 MNHEY and CDR2 SMNVEV (reference sequence). The CDR3 extends over 17 amino acids. This chain's CDR3 is CASSKGPGQRSSYEQYF. In nucleotides, the CDR3 is TGTGCCAGCAGTAAAGGTCCGGGACAAAGGTCTTCCTACGAGCAGTACTTC.

The V call is TRBV7-9, the J call TRBJ2-1, with TRBD2 matching 9 bases. The V gene end was trimmed by 1 base and the J gene end by 5 bases; junction bases not matched to a gene: 9. The CDR3 consists of 17 residues. The germline V gene encodes CDR1 SEHNR and CDR2 FQNEAQ (reference sequence). The DNA for the CDR3 is TGTGCCAGCAGCTTAGTACTGGGGCTAGCGGGGAACAATGAGCAGTTCTTC. Translating gives CASSLVLGLAGNNEQFF.

This chain joins TRBV28 and TRBJ2-1; 7 bases match TRBD2. Germline V gives CDR1 MDHEN, CDR2 SYDVKM. This CDR3 spans 15 amino acids. The V gene end was trimmed by 5 bases and the J gene end by 9 bases; junction bases not matched to a gene: 13. The CDR3 DNA sequence: TGTGCCAGCAGTCCCCAGGGACTACGCTGGGGTGAGCAGTTCTTC. Translating it yields CASSPQGLRWGEQFF.

The V gene is TRBV2, the J gene TRBJ2-7; TRBD2 aligns across 7 bases. The V gene's germline CDR1 is SNHLY and CDR2 FYNNEI. The CDR3 length is 16 residues. J was trimmed by 7 bases and V by 0 bases; bases with no gene match: 12. The CDR3 is CASSEAPAGFPGEQYF. DNA of the CDR3: TGTGCCAGCAGTGAAGCACCAGCGGGATTCCCTGGGGAGCAGTACTTC.

The rearrangement joins TRBV28 to TRBJ2-1; D is possibly TRBD1 (6 bases). The CDR3 runs to 13 residues. Trimming stripped 6 bases from V and 8 bases from J, with 14 bases between. CDR1 MDHEN and CDR2 SYDVKM come from the germline V gene. DNA for the CDR3: TGTGCCAGCAGCTCAACAGGGAGCTATGAGCAGTTCTTC. Its translation: CASSSTGSYEQFF.

On this clone itself: This same CDR3 is encoded by further DNA sequences in the sample. The V call is TRBV9, the J call TRBJ2-7; TRBD2 aligns across 10 bases. The V and J ends lost 2 bases and 3 bases, in that order; junction bases with no gene match: 5. The CDR3 runs to 15 residues. Germline V gene sequence: CDR1 SGDLS, CDR2 YYNGEE. This CDR3 is CASSVGASGSYEQYF. The CDR3 nucleotides read TGTGCCAGCAGCGTGGGGGCTAGCGGGAGCTACGAGCAGTACTTC. The whole variable domain, remainder taken from reference TRBV9 and TRBJ2-7, is DSGVTQTPKHLITATGQRVTLRCSPRSGDLSVYWYQQSLDQGLQFLIQYYNGEERAKGNILERFSAQQFPDLHSELNLSSLELGDSALYFCASSVGASGSYEQYFGPGTRLTVT.

The chain links TRBV7-9 to TRBJ1-6, with D maybe TRBD1 (5 bases). The germline gives CDR1 SEHNR, CDR2 FQNEAQ (reference sequence). Trimming stripped 7 bases from V and 9 bases from J, with 16 bases between. This CDR3 region has 14 residues. The CDR3 reads CASTAGGEVSPLHF. The CDR3 DNA reads as TGTGCCAGCACCGCGGGGGGGGAGGTTTCACCCCTCCACTTT.

The chain has TRBV27 and TRBJ2-5, with D possibly TRBD2 on 5 matching bases. The last part of the DNA fits TRBJ2-7 better; the J call may be wrong. Germline values: CDR1 MNHEY, CDR2 SMNVEV (reference sequence). The CDR3 spans 14 residues. The CDR3 here is CASSLRSGTYEQYF. The DNA for the CDR3 is TGTGCCAGCAGTTTAAGGAGCGGTACCTACGAGCAGTACTTC.

Concerning this clone itself: Other DNA sequences in this specimen translate into the identical CDR3. The V call is TRBV7-9, the J call TRBJ2-7; D might be TRBD2 (6 bases). The length of the CDR3 is 12 residues. Trimming took off 0 bases at V and 6 bases at J, with 6 bases between the two ends. CDR1 and CDR2 from the germline V gene are SEHNR and FQNEAQ (reference sequence). The CDR3 reads CASSLAGGEQYF. The CDR3 coding sequence is TGTGCCAGCAGCTTAGCGGGGGGCGAGCAGTACTTC. Full variable domain (outside the CDR3, taken from reference TRBV7-9 and TRBJ2-7): DTGVSQNPRHKITKRGQNVTFRCDPISEHNRLYWYRQTLGQGPEFLTYFQNEAQLEKSRLLSDRFSAERPKGSFSTLEIQRTEQGDSAMYLCASSLAGGEQYFGPGTRLTVT.

The rearrangement uses TRBV28 and TRBJ2-7; possibly TRBD1 or TRBD2 for D (5 bases each). Germline V gene data show CDR1 as MDHEN and CDR2 as SYDVKM. The CDR3 has 13 residues. Deletions cut 9 bases from V and 1 base from J, with 13 bases between. Here the CDR3 DNA reads TGTGCCAGTAACCGGGACGGATCCTACGAGCAGTACTTC. Its protein is CASNRDGSYEQYF.

The chain is built from TRBV27 and TRBJ2-7; D uncertain. Germline V gives CDR1 MNHEY, CDR2 SMNVEV (reference sequence). The germline V and J ends were trimmed by 4 bases and 6 bases, with 13 bases remaining between them. The CDR3 is 13 residues long. In nucleotides, the CDR3 is TGTGCCAGCAGTTCTGGCAGGAGTTCCGAGCAGTACTTC. Protein product: CASSSGRSSEQYF.

The rearrangement joins TRBV13 to TRBJ2-5; 9 nucleotides align to TRBD1. CDR3 length equals 13 residues. The ends lost 5 bases at V and 5 bases at J; junction bases unmatched: 3. Germline CDR1 and CDR2: PRHDT and FYEKMQ (reference sequence). The DNA for the CDR3 is TGTGCCAGCAGCCGGGGACAGGGCGAGACCCAGTACTTC. It is translated as CASSRGQGETQYF.

This clone was counted a few times. The rearrangement links TRBV11-2 to TRBJ2-7; D gene uncertain. Trimming took 3 bases from V and 2 from J, leaving 8 bases between them. This CDR3 spans 13 amino acids. The germline V gene has CDR1 SGHAT and CDR2 FQNNGV. The CDR3 bases are TGTGCCAGCAGCTTCGAATTAACCTACGAGCAGTACTTC. Residues: CASSFELTYEQYF.

This rearrangement joins TRBV15 to TRBJ2-1; unclear D gene. Per germline, CDR1 LNHNV and CDR2 YYDKDF (reference sequence). The ends were cut back, 6 bases at V and 4 bases at J, with 7 bases in the middle. The CDR3 runs 12 residues. CDR3 amino acids: CATRAGYNEQFF. As DNA, the CDR3 is TGTGCCACCAGGGCCGGGTACAATGAGCAGTTCTTC.

The chain joins TRBV29-1 to TRBJ2-2; tentatively, D is TRBD2 (6 bases). The length of the CDR3 is 14 residues. V was pared by 0 bases and J by 8 bases, with 13 bases between. Germline assignment: CDR1 SQVTM and CDR2 ANQGSEA. CDR3 in amino acids: CSVEDLNAGGELFF. CDR3 in DNA: TGCAGCGTTGAAGATCTCAATGCGGGGGGGGAGCTGTTTTTT.

V usage is TRBV7-9 and J usage is TRBJ1-3, with D hard to call. V lost 4 bases to trimming and J lost 0 bases, with 16 bases between them. The CDR3 extends over 17 amino acids. CDR1 and CDR2 (germline): SEHNR, FQNEAQ (reference sequence). The CDR3 reads CASSSWSDPISGNTIYF. In DNA form, the CDR3 reads TGTGCCAGCAGCTCCTGGTCGGACCCAATCTCTGGAAACACCATATATTTT.

The chain recombines TRBV9 with TRBJ2-6, with D perhaps given as TRBD1 or TRBD2 (6 bases each). The ends were cut back, 4 bases at V and 2 bases at J, with 10 bases in the middle. CDR1 and CDR2 (germline): SGDLS, YYNGEE. The CDR3 has 15 amino acids. The CDR3, as DNA: TGTGCCAGCAGCCAAGGGGGGACTGGGGCCAACGTCCTGACTTTC. Its protein is CASSQGGTGANVLTF.

The chain uses TRBV4-1 and TRBJ1-2, with unresolved D. CDR1 and CDR2 from the germline V gene are MGHRA and YSYEKL. Between the trimmed V and J ends, which lost 1 base and 2 bases, there was a span of 11 bases. The CDR3 consists of 15 residues. The CDR3 loop reads CASSQGAGPNYGYTF. For the CDR3, the DNA is TGCGCCAGCAGCCAAGGGGCAGGACCAAACTATGGCTACACCTTC.

The sample holds a few counts of this clone. CDR3 in amino acids: CASSLAPPTSGNTIYF. CDR3 in DNA: TGTGCCAGCAGCTTAGCCCCCCCGACCTCTGGAAACACCATATATTTT. This rearrangement joins TRBV7-9 to TRBJ1-3; D is ambiguous. Trimming pared 0 bases from V and 0 bases from J, leaving 9 bases between. The germline gives CDR1 SEHNR, CDR2 FQNEAQ (reference sequence). The CDR3 is 16 residues long.

The chain links TRBV7-8 to TRBJ1-1; TRBD1 matches at 9 bases. The CDR3 length is 17 residues. CDR1 is SGHVS and CDR2 is FQNEAQ in the germline V gene. J was trimmed by 4 bases and V by 1 base; bases with no gene match: 10. CDR3 coding DNA: TGTGCCAGCAGCTTAGTTCCCGGGACAGGGCCAGGCACTGAAGCTTTCTTT. Protein sequence: CASSLVPGTGPGTEAFF.

The rearrangement uses TRBV7-9 and TRBJ2-7; 11 nucleotides line up with TRBD2. Germline CDR1 SEHNR, CDR2 FQNEAQ (reference sequence). Trimming cost V 4 bases and J 3 bases; bases outside gene matches: 5. This CDR3 spans 15 amino acids. The CDR3 bases are TGTGCCAGCAGCTCTGGGACTAGCGGAAACTACGAGCAGTACTTC. Translation: CASSSGTSGNYEQYF.

The V and J genes are TRBV4-1 and TRBJ2-2; 7 bases agree with TRBD1. Germline V gene data show CDR1 as MGHRA and CDR2 as YSYEKL. V was clipped by 4 bases and J by 6 bases; unmatched bases: 17. This CDR3 region has 18 residues. The CDR3 DNA sequence: TGCGCCAGCAGCCCCAAGGGGGCGATGGGCTTTAACCCCGGGGAGCTGTTTTTT. Residues: CASSPKGAMGFNPGELFF.

The V gene is TRBV29-1, the J gene TRBJ2-7, with a weak D call TRBD2 (6 bases). The germline V gene encodes CDR1 SQVTM and CDR2 ANQGSEA. This CDR3 is built from 15 residues. V gave up 6 bases and J gave up 2 bases, with 20 bases separating them. The DNA of the CDR3 is TGCAGCGTGGTCGGAGGGGAGCGGGCAACCTACGAGCAGTACTTC. It yields the protein CSVVGGERATYEQYF.

The chain has TRBV6-5 and TRBJ1-2, with TRBD1 as a possible D gene (5 bases). V shed 7 bases and J shed 4 bases, with 13 bases lying between them. The CDR3 is 13 residues long. In germline, CDR1 is MNHEY, CDR2 SVGAGI. The CDR3 reads CASIGATLYGYTF. The CDR3 DNA follows: TGTGCCAGCATCGGGGCAACCCTCTATGGCTACACCTTC.

This clone came up once. J is TRBJ2-1 and V is TRBV28, with 7 bases matching TRBD2. The CDR3 contains 18 residues. With 1 base clipped from V and 8 bases from J, the junction kept 17 bases outside the gene matches. Germline V gene lookup returns CDR1 MDHEN and CDR2 SYDVKM. The CDR3 DNA sequence: TGTGCCAGCAGTTTATCGAGCGGGACTCTAGACACCTTGGATGAGCAGTTCTTC. Amino acids: CASSLSSGTLDTLDEQFF.